This T cell receptor beta chain appears in the sequencing data of a study of T-cell reconstitution after alpha-beta-depleted transplantation in children. The CDR3 runs to 15 residues. Trimming removed 6 bases at V and 1 base at J, with 12 bases between. Germline V gives CDR1 MNHNS, CDR2 SASEGT. For TCRbeta, the library was prepared with unique molecular identifiers. TCRdb passed the PCR reads through MiXCR, listing each CDR3 protein once. The sample comprises 350,000 to 500,000 distinct CDR3 sequences, 43% of which are singletons, and under 30% rests with the top ten. This sequence was found in a girl aged 2 to 9 with aplastic anemia, due to receive a stem cell transplant. The chain carries TRBV6-1 and TRBJ2-2; D may be TRBD1 (6 bases). Sample: PBMCs, taken before TCRalphabeta/CD19-depleted stem cell transplant. The CDR3 region has the DNA TGTGCCAGCAGCGGACAGATTTTGAACACCGGGGAGCTGTTTTTT. Its translation: CASSGQILNTGELFF.